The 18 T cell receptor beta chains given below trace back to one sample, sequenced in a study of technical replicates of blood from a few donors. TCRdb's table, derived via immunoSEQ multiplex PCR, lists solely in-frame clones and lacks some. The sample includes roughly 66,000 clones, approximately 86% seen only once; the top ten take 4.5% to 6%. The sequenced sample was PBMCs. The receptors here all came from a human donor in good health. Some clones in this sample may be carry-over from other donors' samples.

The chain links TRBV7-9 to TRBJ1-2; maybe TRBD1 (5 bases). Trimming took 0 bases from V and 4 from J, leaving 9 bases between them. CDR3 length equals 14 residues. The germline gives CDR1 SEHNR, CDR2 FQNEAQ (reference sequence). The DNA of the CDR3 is TGTGCCAGCAGCTTAGCAGGGGCCAGCTATGGCTACACCTTC. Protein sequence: CASSLAGASYGYTF.

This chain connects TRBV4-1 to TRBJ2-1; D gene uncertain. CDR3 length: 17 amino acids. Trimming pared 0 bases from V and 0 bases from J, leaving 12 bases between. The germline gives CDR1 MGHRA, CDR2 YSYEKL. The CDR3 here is CASSQDRRTTSYNEQFF. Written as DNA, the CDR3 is TGCGCCAGCAGCCAAGATAGACGAACTACCTCCTACAATGAGCAGTTCTTC.

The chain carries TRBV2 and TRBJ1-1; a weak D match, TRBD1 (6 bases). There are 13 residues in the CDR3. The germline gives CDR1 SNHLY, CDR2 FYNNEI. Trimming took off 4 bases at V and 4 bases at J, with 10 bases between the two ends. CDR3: CASSARGGTEAFF. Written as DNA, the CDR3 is TGTGCCAGCAGTGCTAGGGGGGGCACTGAAGCTTTCTTT.

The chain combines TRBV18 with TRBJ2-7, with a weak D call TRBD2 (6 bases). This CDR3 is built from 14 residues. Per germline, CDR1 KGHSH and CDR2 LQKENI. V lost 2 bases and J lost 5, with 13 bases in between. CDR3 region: CASSPNTGVDEQYF. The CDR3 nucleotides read TGTGCCAGCTCACCAAATACGGGAGTCGACGAGCAGTACTTC.

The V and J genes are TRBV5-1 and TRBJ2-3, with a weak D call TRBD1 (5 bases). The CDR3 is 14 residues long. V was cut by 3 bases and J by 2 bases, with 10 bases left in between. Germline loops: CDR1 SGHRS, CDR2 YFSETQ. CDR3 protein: CASSSQGNTDTQYF. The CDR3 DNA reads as TGCGCCAGCAGCTCCCAGGGAAACACAGATACGCAGTATTTT. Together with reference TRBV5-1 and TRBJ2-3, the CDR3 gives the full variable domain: KAGVTQTPRYLIKTRGQQVTLSCSPISGHRSVSWYQQTPGQGLQFLFEYFSETQRNKGNFPGRFSGRQFSNSRSEMNVSTLELGDSALYLCASSSQGNTDTQYFGPGTRLTVL.

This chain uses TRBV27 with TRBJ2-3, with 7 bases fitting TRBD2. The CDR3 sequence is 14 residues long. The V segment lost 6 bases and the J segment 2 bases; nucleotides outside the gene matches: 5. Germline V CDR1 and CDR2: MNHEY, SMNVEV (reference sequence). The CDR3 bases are TGTGCCAGCAGGGGGGGGGTGTACACAGATACGCAGTATTTT. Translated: CASRGGVYTDTQYF.

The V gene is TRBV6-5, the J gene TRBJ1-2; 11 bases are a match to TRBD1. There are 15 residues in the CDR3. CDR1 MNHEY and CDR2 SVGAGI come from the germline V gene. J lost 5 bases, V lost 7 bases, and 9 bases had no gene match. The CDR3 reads CASTLGQGVWYGYTF. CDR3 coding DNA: TGTGCCAGCACCCTGGGACAGGGGGTGTGGTATGGCTACACCTTC.

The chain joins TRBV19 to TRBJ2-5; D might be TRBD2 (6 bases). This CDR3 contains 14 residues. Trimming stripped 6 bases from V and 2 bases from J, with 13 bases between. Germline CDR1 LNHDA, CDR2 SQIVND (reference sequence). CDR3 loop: CASRDGGRQETQYF. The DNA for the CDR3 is TGTGCCAGTAGGGACGGGGGAAGGCAAGAGACCCAGTACTTC.

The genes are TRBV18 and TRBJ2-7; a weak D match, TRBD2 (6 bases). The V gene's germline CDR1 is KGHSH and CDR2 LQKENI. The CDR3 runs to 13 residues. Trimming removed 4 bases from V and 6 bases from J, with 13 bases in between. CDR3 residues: CASSLAGGSEQYF. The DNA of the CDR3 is TGTGCCAGCTCACTAGCCGGAGGGAGCGAGCAGTACTTC.

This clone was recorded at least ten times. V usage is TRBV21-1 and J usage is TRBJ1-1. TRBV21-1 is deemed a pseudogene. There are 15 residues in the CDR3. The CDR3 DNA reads TGTGCCAGCAGCAAAGCGCTTCGTCCCCCGAGGAGAGCTTTCTTT. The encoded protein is CASSKALRPPRRAFF.

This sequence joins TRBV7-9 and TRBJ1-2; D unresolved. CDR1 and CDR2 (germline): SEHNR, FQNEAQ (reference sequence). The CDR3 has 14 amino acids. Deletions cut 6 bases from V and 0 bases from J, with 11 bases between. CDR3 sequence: CASSDGLANYGYTF. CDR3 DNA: TGTGCCAGCAGTGACGGACTGGCTAACTATGGCTACACCTTC.

This CDR3 reads CASSSAGTGVDGELFF. The CDR3 DNA follows: TGTGCCAGCAGCTCCGCCGGGACGGGGGTGGACGGGGAGCTGTTTTTT. J is TRBJ2-2 and V is TRBV11-3, with D tentatively TRBD2 (6 bases). The CDR3 extends over 16 amino acids. Trimming shortened V by 4 bases and J by 7 bases, and 19 bases separated the two germline ends. The germline V gene encodes CDR1 SGHNT and CDR2 YENEEA.

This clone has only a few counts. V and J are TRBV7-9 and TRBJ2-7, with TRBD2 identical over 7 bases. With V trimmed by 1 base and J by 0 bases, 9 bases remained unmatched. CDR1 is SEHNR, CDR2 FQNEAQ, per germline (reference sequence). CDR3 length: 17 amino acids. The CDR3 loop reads CASSLGGWRGSSYEQYF. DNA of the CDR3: TGTGCCAGCAGCTTAGGTGGGTGGCGGGGGAGCTCCTACGAGCAGTACTTC.

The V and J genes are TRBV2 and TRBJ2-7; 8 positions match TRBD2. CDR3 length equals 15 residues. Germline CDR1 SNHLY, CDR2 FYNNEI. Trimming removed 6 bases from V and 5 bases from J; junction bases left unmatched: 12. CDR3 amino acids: CASRTSSGSFHEQYF. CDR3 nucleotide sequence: TGTGCCAGCAGGACCTCGAGCGGGAGCTTCCACGAGCAGTACTTC.

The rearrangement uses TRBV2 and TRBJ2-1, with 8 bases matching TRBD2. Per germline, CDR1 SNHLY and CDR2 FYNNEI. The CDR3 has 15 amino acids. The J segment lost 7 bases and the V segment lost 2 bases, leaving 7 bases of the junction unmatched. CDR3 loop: CASSESSGWRNEQFF. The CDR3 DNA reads TGTGCCAGCAGTGAATCTAGCGGGTGGAGGAATGAGCAGTTCTTC. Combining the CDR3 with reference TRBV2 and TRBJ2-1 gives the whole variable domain EPEVTQTPSHQVTQMGQEVILRCVPISNHLYFYWYRQILGQKVEFLVSFYNNEISEKSEIFDDQFSVERPDGSNFTLKIRSTKLEDSAMYFCASSESSGWRNEQFFGPGTRLTVL.

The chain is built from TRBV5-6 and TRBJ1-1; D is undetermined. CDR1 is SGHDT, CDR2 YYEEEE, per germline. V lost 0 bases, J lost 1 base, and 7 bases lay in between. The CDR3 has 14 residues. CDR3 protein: CASSLVNRNTEAFF. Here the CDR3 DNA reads TGTGCCAGCAGCTTGGTAAATAGGAACACTGAAGCTTTCTTT.

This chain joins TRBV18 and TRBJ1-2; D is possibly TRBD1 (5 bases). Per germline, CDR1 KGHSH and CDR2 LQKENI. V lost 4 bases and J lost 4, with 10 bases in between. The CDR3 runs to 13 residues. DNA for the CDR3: TGTGCCAGCTCACGGTCGGACACCTATGGCTACACCTTC. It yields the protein CASSRSDTYGYTF. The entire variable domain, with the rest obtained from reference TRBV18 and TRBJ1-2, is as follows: NAGVMQNPRHLVRRRGQEARLRCSPMKGHSHVYWYRQLPEEGLKFMVYLQKENIIDESGMPKERFSAEFPKEGPSILRIQQVVRGDSAAYFCASSRSDTYGYTFGSGTRLTVV.

Written as DNA, the CDR3 is TGCGCCAGCAGCCAAGCCCGGACAGCAAACTATGGCTACACCTTC. Translated, it gives CASSQARTANYGYTF. V usage is TRBV4-3 and J usage is TRBJ1-2; perhaps TRBD1 as D (6 bases). V was cut by 1 base and J by 2 bases, with 11 bases left in between. The CDR3 has 15 amino acids. From germline, CDR1 is LGHNA and CDR2 YSLEER.